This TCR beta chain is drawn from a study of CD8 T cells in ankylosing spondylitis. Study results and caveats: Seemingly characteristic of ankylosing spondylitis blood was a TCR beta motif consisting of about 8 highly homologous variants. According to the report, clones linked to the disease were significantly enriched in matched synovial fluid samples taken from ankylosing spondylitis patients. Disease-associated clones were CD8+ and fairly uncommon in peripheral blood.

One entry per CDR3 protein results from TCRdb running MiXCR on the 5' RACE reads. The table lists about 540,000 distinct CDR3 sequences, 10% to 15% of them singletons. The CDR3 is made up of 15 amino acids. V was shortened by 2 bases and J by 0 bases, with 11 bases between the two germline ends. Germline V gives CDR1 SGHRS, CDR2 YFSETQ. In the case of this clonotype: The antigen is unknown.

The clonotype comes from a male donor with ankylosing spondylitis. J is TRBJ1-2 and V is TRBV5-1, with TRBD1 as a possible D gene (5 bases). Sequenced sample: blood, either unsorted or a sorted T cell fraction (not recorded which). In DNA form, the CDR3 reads TGCGCCAGCAGCTTAGACAGACCAGCTAACTATGGCTACACCTTC. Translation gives CASSLDRPANYGYTF.